Presented here are 22 T cell receptor beta chains from one specimen sequenced in a study of blood T cell repertoires in COVID-19. Sequencing was performed with immunoSEQ multiplex PCR; in TCRdb, only in-frame clones are kept and a portion is missing. The repertoire holds about 100,000 clones, with 87% as singletons. The sample was peripheral blood. The receptors come from a woman between 45 and 60 years old with COVID-19, enrolled during active disease.

This chain joins TRBV23-1 and TRBJ2-3, with D maybe TRBD2 (5 bases). TRBV23-1 is annotated as an ORF whose role is uncertain. The V end lost 0 bases, the J end lost 2 bases, and 12 bases lay between the germline ends. CDR3 size: 16 residues. The CDR3 reads CASSQSAQRATDTQYF. The CDR3, as DNA: TGCGCCAGCAGTCAATCAGCCCAGAGGGCCACAGATACGCAGTATTTT.

This sequence joins TRBV5-5 and TRBJ1-2; 7 bases match TRBD1. CDR3 length: 14 residues. Germline V CDR1 and CDR2: SGHKS, YYEKEE (reference sequence). The J segment lost 3 bases and the V segment lost 4 bases, leaving 6 bases of the junction unmatched. CDR3: CASSGDRTDYGYTF. CDR3 coding DNA: TGTGCCAGCAGCGGGGACAGAACCGACTATGGCTACACCTTC.

The chain recombines TRBV19 with TRBJ1-5; TRBD1 agrees at 7 bases. Trimming at V came to 3 bases and at J to 0 bases, leaving 14 bases not matched to a gene. Germline CDR1 is LNHDA and CDR2 is SQIVND (reference sequence). The CDR3 runs 19 residues. CDR3 residues: CASSMAARRDSYSNQPQHF. The CDR3 coding sequence is TGTGCCAGTAGTATGGCAGCACGCCGGGACAGTTATAGCAATCAGCCCCAGCATTTT.

This sequence joins TRBV7-2 and TRBJ1-5; possible D gene TRBD1, 5 bases. V was trimmed by 2 bases and J by 7 bases, leaving 9 bases between them. CDR3 size: 13 residues. Germline-derived CDR1 and CDR2 are SGHTA and FQGNSA. In DNA, the CDR3 is TGTGCCAGCAGCTTATTAGGGGCCCAGCCCCAGCATTTT. Amino acid sequence: CASSLLGAQPQHF.

The rearrangement links TRBV11-2 to TRBJ2-7; 9 positions agree with TRBD1. V shed 2 bases, J shed 5 bases, and the junction held 7 bases outside the gene matches. CDR3 length: 15 residues. The germline V gene encodes CDR1 SGHAT and CDR2 FQNNGV. The CDR3: CASSLHTGGLNEQYF. The CDR3, as DNA: TGTGCCAGCAGCTTACATACAGGGGGCCTGAACGAGCAGTACTTC.

This clone was counted a single time. The chain links TRBV3-1 (or the pseudogene TRBV3-2) to TRBJ2-7; 11 nucleotides align to TRBD2. With 2 bases clipped from V and 4 bases from J, the junction kept 4 bases outside the gene matches. The CDR3 is 15 residues long. Germline V gives CDR1 LGHDT, CDR2 YNNKEL (reference sequence). The DNA for the CDR3 is TGTGCCAGCAGCCAACATAGCGGGGGGGCGTACGAGCAGTACTTC. Translated: CASSQHSGGAYEQYF.

The chain is built from TRBV21-1 and TRBJ2-3; the table's TRBD2 call for D was not verified on the DNA. TRBV21-1 is annotated as a pseudogene. The CDR3 extends over 15 amino acids. CDR3: CAGRVGTLYADTQYF. The CDR3 DNA is TGTGCCGGCCGAGTGGGGACTTTGTATGCAGATACGCAGTATTTT.

This clone was recorded once. The chain recombines TRBV5-1 with TRBJ2-7; TRBD2 might be the D (6 bases). V was clipped by 0 bases and J by 7 bases, with 20 bases between them. The germline V gene encodes CDR1 SGHRS and CDR2 YFSETQ. This CDR3 is 16 amino acids long. The CDR3 DNA reads TGCGCCAGCAGCTTGGTAGGAGGGGCGGATTTTTGGGAGCAGTACTTC. Translated: CASSLVGGADFWEQYF.

The chain joins TRBV11-1 to TRBJ1-1, with D possibly TRBD1 on 5 matching bases. From germline, CDR1 is SGHAT and CDR2 FQDESV (reference sequence). Trimming pared 7 bases from V and 11 bases from J, leaving 29 bases between. This CDR3 spans 16 amino acids. CDR3 protein: CASTTIAPPWGRVAFF. The CDR3 nucleotides are TGTGCCAGCACCACGATTGCCCCCCCCTGGGGCCGGGTGGCTTTCTTT.

The genes are TRBV30 and TRBJ1-5; D is uncertain. The CDR3 length is 13 residues. Trimming left V 2 bases short and J 4 bases short, with 9 bases between. Germline CDR1 and CDR2: GTSNPN and SVGIG (reference sequence). The CDR3 sequence: CAWSRRFNQPQHF. The CDR3 DNA is TGTGCCTGGAGTCGCAGGTTTAATCAGCCCCAGCATTTT.

This clone was seen a handful of times. This rearrangement joins TRBV25-1 to TRBJ1-2; no clear D. This CDR3 comprises 14 residues. The V end was cut by 1 base, the J end by 2 bases, with 8 bases between. CDR1 MGHDK and CDR2 SYGVNS come from the germline V gene. CDR3 coding DNA: TGTGCCAGCAGTGAATCGGCAGGAAACTATGGCTACACCTTC. Amino acids: CASSESAGNYGYTF.

This clone came up once. The chain has TRBV19 and TRBJ1-1; a weak D match, TRBD1 (6 bases). The CDR3 covers 14 residues. Germline CDR1 is LNHDA and CDR2 is SQIVND (reference sequence). The germline V and J ends were trimmed by 5 bases and 4 bases, with 14 bases remaining between them. This chain's CDR3 is CASSAGQRVTEAFF. The CDR3 nucleotides are TGTGCCAGTAGTGCAGGACAGAGGGTCACTGAAGCTTTCTTT.

The chain links TRBV9 to TRBJ2-1; D is uncertain. This CDR3 has 14 residues. CDR1 SGDLS and CDR2 YYNGEE come from the germline V gene. V was shortened by 4 bases and J by 4 bases, with 12 bases between the two germline ends. The CDR3 sequence: CASSPSVSYNEQFF. Here the CDR3 DNA reads TGTGCCAGCAGCCCCTCAGTATCGTACAATGAGCAGTTCTTC.

The rearrangement joins TRBV28 to TRBJ2-3, with D unclear. CDR3 size: 12 residues. Per germline, CDR1 MDHEN and CDR2 SYDVKM. V gave up 6 bases and J gave up 4 bases, with 8 bases separating them. DNA for the CDR3: TGTGCCAGCAGCATCCCCCCAGATACGCAGTATTTT. Its protein is CASSIPPDTQYF.

This chain links TRBV4-1 with TRBJ1-5; 9 positions agree with TRBD1. CDR1 MGHRA and CDR2 YSYEKL come from the germline V gene. The length of the CDR3 is 17 residues. The trim removed 4 bases at V and 7 bases at J, leaving 14 bases unmatched. The CDR3 coding sequence is TGCGCCAGCAGCCCCTACCCCACAGGGGGCGGTGGGCAGCCCCAGCATTTT. The encoded protein is CASSPYPTGGGGQPQHF.

This clone has just one count. This chain uses TRBV6-5 with TRBJ2-5; TRBD1 is a possible D gene (7 bases). Germline loops: CDR1 MNHEY, CDR2 SVGAGI. The CDR3 is made up of 14 amino acids. Between the trimmed V and J ends, which lost 2 bases and 2 bases, there was a span of 9 bases. CDR3: CASSYQGGQETQYF. The CDR3 coding sequence is TGTGCCAGCAGTTACCAGGGGGGTCAAGAGACCCAGTACTTC.

The J gene is TRBJ2-2, the V gene TRBV9; 9 positions match TRBD2. Germline V gene data show CDR1 as SGDLS and CDR2 as YYNGEE. The CDR3 extends over 17 amino acids. V shed 4 bases, J shed 2 bases, and the junction held 9 bases outside the gene matches. This CDR3 is CASSTDRLAVNTGELFF. The CDR3 nucleotides read TGTGCCAGCAGCACCGATCGACTAGCGGTTAACACCGGGGAGCTGTTTTTT.

V usage is TRBV30 and J usage is TRBJ1-1, with TRBD1 matching over 10 bases. The CDR3 has 13 residues. The J segment lost 2 bases and the V segment lost 7 bases, leaving 4 bases of the junction unmatched. Germline V gene sequence: CDR1 GTSNPN, CDR2 SVGIG (reference sequence). The CDR3 loop reads CAFRDRGNTEAFF. Written as DNA, the CDR3 is TGTGCCTTCCGGGACAGGGGTAACACTGAAGCTTTCTTT.

Here the CDR3 reads CASSQDKGQGNNEQFF. The CDR3 nucleotides read TGCGCCAGCAGCCAAGATAAGGGACAGGGAAACAATGAGCAGTTCTTC. The chain couples TRBV4-1 to TRBJ2-1, with TRBD1 matching 9 bases. V was clipped by 0 bases and J by 5 bases; unmatched bases: 5. From germline, CDR1 is MGHRA and CDR2 YSYEKL. The CDR3 sequence is 16 residues long.

The chain links TRBV3-1 (or the pseudogene TRBV3-2) to TRBJ1-1; 9 nucleotides match TRBD1. CDR3 length equals 11 residues. CDR1 LGHDT and CDR2 YNNKEL come from the germline V gene (reference sequence). V shed 5 bases, J shed 14 bases, and the junction held 6 bases outside the gene matches. DNA for the CDR3: TGTGCCAGCAGCTTCACAGGGGGCGCGTTCTTT. Translation: CASSFTGGAFF.

The rearrangement uses TRBV7-3 and TRBJ2-3; 7 positions agree with TRBD2. V dropped 1 base and J dropped 5; count of bases not matched to a gene: 9. Per germline, CDR1 SGHTA and CDR2 FQGTGA. The CDR3 has 16 residues. CDR3: CASSLRPRGVEDTQYF. CDR3 DNA: TGTGCCAGCAGCTTAAGACCCCGGGGGGTTGAAGATACGCAGTATTTT.

The V and J genes are TRBV2 and TRBJ2-4, with TRBD2 matching over 7 bases. Germline CDR1 reads SNHLY; CDR2 reads FYNNEI. V gave up 8 bases and J gave up 4 bases; unmatched junction bases: 5. CDR3 length equals 13 residues. The CDR3 loop reads CASAGTTKNIQYF. CDR3 sequence (DNA): TGTGCCAGCGCCGGGACTACAAAAAACATTCAGTACTTC.